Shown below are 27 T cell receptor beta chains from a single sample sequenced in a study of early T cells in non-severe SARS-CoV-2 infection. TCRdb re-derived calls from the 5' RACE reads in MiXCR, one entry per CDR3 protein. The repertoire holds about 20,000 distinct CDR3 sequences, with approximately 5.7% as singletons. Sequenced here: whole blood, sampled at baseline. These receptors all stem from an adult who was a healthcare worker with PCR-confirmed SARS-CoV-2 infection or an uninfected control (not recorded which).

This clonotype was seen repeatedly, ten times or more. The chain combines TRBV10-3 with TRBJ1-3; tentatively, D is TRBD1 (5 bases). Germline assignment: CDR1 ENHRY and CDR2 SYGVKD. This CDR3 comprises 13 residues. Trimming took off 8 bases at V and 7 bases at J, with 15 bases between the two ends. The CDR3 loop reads CAIQGFSTNTIYF. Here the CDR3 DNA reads TGTGCCATCCAGGGATTTAGTACGAACACCATATATTTT.

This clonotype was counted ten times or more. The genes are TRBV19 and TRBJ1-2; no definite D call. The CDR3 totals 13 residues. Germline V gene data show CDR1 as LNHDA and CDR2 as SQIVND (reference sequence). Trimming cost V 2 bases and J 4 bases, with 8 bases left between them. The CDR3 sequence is CASSITGSYGYTF. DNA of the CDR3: TGTGCCAGTAGTATAACCGGAAGCTATGGCTACACCTTC. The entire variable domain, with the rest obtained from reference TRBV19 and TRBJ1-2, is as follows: DGGITQSPKYLFRKEGQNVTLSCEQNLNHDAMYWYRQDPGQGLRLIYYSQIVNDFQKGDIAEGYSVSREKKESFPLTVTSAQKNPTAFYLCASSITGSYGYTFGSGTRLTVV.

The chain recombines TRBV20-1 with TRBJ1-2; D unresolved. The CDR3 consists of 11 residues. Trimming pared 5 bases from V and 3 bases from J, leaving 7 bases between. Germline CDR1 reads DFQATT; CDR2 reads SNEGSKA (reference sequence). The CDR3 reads CSARADYGYTF. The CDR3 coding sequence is TGCAGTGCTCGGGCTGACTATGGCTACACCTTC.

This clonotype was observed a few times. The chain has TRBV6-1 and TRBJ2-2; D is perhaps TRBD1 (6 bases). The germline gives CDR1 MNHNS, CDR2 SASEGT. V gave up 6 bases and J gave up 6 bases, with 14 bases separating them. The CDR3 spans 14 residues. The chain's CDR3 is CASRATGSAGELFF. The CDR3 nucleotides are TGTGCCAGCAGGGCCACAGGGTCGGCCGGGGAGCTGTTTTTT.

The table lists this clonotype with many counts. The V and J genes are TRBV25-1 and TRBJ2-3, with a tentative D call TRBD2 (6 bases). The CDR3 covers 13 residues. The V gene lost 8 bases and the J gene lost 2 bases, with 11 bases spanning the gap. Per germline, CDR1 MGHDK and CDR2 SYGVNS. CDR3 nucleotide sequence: TGTGCCAGCGGAACTAGCAACACAGATACGCAGTATTTT. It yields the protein CASGTSNTDTQYF.

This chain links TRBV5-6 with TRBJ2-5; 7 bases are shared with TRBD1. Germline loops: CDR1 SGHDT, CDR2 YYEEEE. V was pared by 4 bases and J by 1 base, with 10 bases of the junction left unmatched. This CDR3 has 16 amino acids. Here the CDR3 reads CASSPGTDYPQETQYF. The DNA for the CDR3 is TGTGCCAGCAGCCCAGGGACAGACTATCCCCAAGAGACCCAGTACTTC.

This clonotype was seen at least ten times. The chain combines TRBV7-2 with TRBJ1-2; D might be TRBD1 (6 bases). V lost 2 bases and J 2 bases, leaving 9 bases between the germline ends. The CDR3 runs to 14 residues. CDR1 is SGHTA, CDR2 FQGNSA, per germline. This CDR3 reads CASSLTGANYGYTF. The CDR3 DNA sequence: TGTGCCAGCAGCTTAACGGGGGCAAACTATGGCTACACCTTC. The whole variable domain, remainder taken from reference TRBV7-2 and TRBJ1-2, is GAGVSQSPSNKVTEKGKDVELRCDPISGHTALYWYRQSLGQGLEFLIYFQGNSAPDKSGLPSDRFSAERTGGSVSTLTIQRTQQEDSAVYLCASSLTGANYGYTFGSGTRLTVV.

The CDR3 protein is CASSKGQLSQPQHF. In nucleotides, the CDR3 is TGTGCCAGCAGCAAAGGACAGTTGAGCCAGCCCCAGCATTTT. The genes are TRBV6-2 or TRBV6-3 and TRBJ1-5, with D possibly TRBD1 on 6 matching bases. Trimming shortened V by 6 bases and J by 7 bases, and 16 bases separated the two germline ends. Germline CDR1 is MNHEY and CDR2 is SVGEGT. This CDR3 is built from 14 residues.

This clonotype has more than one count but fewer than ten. The CDR3 sequence: CSVDRGEETQYF. The DNA of the CDR3 is TGCAGCGTTGACCGGGGTGAAGAGACCCAGTACTTC. The chain links TRBV29-1 to TRBJ2-5; tentatively, D is TRBD2 (5 bases). The germline gives CDR1 SQVTM, CDR2 ANQGSEA. This CDR3 has 12 residues. V shed 3 bases and J shed 3 bases, with 8 bases lying between them. Full variable domain (outside the CDR3, taken from reference TRBV29-1 and TRBJ2-5): SAVISQKPSRDICQRGTSLTIQCQVDSQVTMMFWYRQQPGQSLTLIATANQGSEATYESGFVIDKFPISRPNLTFSTLTVSNMSPEDSSIYLCSVDRGEETQYFGPGTRLLVL.

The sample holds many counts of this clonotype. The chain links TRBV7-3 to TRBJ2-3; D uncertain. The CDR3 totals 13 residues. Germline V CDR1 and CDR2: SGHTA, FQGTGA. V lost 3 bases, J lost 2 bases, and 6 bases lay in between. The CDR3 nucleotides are TGTGCCAGCAGCTTCTACTCCACAGATACGCAGTATTTT. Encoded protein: CASSFYSTDTQYF.

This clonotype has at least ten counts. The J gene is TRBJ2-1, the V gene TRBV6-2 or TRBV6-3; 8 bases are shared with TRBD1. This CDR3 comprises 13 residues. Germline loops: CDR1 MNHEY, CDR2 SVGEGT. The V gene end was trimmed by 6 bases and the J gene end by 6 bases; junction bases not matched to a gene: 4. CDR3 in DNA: TGTGCCAGCAGCCCAACAGGGGGCAATGAGCAGTTCTTC. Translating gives CASSPTGGNEQFF.

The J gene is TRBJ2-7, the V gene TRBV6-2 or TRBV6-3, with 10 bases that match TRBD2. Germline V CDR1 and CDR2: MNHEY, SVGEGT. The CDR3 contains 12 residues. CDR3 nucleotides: TGTGGGACTAGCGGTCTTACGTACGAGCAGTACTTC. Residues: CGTSGLTYEQYF.

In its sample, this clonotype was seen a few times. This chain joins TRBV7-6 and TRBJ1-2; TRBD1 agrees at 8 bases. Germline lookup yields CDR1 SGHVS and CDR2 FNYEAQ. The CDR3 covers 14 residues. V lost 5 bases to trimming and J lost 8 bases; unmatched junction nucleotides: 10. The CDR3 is CASSGQGGFEGYTF. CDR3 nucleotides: TGTGCCAGCAGCGGACAGGGAGGGTTCGAGGGCTACACCTTC.

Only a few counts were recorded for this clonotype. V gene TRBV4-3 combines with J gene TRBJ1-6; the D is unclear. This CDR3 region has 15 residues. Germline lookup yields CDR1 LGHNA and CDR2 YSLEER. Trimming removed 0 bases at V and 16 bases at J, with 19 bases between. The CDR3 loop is CASSQDVGSRSRLHF. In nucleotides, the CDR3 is TGCGCCAGCAGCCAAGATGTCGGTTCAAGGTCTAGACTCCACTTT.

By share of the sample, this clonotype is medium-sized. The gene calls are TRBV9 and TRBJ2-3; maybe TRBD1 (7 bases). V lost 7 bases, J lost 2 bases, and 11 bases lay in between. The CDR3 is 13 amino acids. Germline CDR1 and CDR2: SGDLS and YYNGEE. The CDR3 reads CASSRGVTDTQYF. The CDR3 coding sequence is TGTGCCAGCTCCAGGGGGGTCACAGATACGCAGTATTTT.

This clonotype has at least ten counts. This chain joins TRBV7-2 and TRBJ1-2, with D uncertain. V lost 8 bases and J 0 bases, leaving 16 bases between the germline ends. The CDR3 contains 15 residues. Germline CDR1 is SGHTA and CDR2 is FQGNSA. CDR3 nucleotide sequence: TGTGCCAGCTCCCTGGAGACCTACGCTAACTATGGCTACACCTTC. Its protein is CASSLETYANYGYTF.

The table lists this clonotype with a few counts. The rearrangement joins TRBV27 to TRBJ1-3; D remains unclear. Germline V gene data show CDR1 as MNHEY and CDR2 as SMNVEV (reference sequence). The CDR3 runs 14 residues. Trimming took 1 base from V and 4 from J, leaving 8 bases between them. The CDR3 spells CASSLWGGGNTIYF. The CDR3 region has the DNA TGTGCCAGCAGTTTATGGGGAGGCGGAAACACCATATATTTT.

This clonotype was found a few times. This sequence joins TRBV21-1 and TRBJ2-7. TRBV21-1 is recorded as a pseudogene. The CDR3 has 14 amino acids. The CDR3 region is CASYVLLLGYEQYF. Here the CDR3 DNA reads TGTGCCAGCTACGTTCTCTTATTGGGCTACGAGCAGTACTTC.

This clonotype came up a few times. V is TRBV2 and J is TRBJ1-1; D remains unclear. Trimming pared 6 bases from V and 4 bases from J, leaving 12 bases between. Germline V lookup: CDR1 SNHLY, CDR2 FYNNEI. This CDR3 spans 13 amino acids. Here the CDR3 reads CASSQNNPTEAFF. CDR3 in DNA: TGTGCCAGCAGCCAAAATAACCCCACTGAAGCTTTCTTT. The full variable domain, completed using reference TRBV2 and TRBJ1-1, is EPEVTQTPSHQVTQMGQEVILRCVPISNHLYFYWYRQILGQKVEFLVSFYNNEISEKSEIFDDQFSVERPDGSNFTLKIRSTKLEDSAMYFCASSQNNPTEAFFGQGTRLTVV.

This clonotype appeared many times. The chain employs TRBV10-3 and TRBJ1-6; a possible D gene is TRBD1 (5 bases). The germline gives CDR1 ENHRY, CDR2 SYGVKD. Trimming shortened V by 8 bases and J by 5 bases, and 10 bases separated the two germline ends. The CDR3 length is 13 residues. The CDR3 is CAIRRADNSPLHF. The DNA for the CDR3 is TGTGCCATCCGCAGGGCGGATAATTCACCCCTCCACTTT.

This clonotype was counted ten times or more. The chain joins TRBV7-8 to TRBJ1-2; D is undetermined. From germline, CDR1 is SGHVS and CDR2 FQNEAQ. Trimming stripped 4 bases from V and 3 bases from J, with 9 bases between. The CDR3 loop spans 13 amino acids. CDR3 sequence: CASSSRLDYGYTF. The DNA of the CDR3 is TGTGCCAGCAGCTCCCGGCTAGACTATGGCTACACCTTC.

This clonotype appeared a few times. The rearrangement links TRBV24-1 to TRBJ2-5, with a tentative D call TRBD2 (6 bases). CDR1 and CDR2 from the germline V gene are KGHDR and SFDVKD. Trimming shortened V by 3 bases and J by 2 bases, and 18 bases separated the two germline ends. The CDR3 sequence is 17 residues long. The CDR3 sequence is CATSDTRDSMLQETQYF. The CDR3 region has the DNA TGTGCCACCAGTGATACCCGGGACTCGATGCTGCAAGAGACCCAGTACTTC.

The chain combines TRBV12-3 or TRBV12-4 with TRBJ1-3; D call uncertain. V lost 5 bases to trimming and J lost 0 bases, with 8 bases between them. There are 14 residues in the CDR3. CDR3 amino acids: CASSRGFSGNTIYF. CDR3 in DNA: TGTGCCAGCAGTCGTGGGTTCTCTGGAAACACCATATATTTT.

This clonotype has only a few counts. The CDR3 loop reads CASISASGGLDTQYF. CDR3 nucleotides: TGTGCCAGTATTTCAGCGTCAGGGGGCCTAGATACGCAGTATTTT. The V gene is TRBV19, the J gene TRBJ2-3, with 8 bases lining up with TRBD1. V shed 7 bases and J 5 bases; nucleotides not matched to a gene: 11. The CDR3 contains 15 residues. Germline V gene lookup returns CDR1 LNHDA and CDR2 SQIVND (reference sequence).

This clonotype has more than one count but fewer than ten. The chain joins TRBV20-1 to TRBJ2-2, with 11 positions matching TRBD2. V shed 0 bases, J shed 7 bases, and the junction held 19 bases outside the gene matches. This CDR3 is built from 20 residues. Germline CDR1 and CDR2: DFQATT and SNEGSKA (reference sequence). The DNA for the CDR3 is TGCAGTGCTAGAGATGAGAGGCGACTAGCGGGGAGTTTAGGCGACGGGGAGCTGTTTTTT. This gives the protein CSARDERRLAGSLGDGELFF.

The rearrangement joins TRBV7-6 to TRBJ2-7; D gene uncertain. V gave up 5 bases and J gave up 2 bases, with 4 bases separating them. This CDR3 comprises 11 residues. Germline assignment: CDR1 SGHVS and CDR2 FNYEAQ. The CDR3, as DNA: TGTGCCAGCAGCGACACCTACGAGCAGTACTTC. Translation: CASSDTYEQYF.

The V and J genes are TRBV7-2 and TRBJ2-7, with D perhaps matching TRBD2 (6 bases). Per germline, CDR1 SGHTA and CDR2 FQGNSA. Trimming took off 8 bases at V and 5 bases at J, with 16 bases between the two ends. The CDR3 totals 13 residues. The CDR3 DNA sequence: TGTGCCAGCGCCATGGGGGGAGCCCACGAGCAGTACTTC. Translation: CASAMGGAHEQYF.